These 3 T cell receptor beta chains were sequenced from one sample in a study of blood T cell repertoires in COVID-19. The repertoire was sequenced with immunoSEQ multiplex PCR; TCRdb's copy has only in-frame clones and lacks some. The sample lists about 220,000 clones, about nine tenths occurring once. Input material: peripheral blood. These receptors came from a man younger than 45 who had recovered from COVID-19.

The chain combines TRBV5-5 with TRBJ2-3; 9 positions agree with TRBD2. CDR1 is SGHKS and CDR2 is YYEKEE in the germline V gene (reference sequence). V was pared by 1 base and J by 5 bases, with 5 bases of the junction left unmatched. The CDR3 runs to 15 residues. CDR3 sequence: CASSLIPSGEDTQYF. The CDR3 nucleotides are TGTGCCAGCAGCTTGATTCCTAGCGGGGAAGATACGCAGTATTTT.

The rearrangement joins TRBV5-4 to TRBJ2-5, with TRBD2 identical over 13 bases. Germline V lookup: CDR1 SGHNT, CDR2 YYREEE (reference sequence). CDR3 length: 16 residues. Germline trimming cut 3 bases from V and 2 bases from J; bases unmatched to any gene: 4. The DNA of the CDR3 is TGTGCCAGCAGCTCTGGGACTAGCGGGGCTCAAGAGACCCAGTACTTC. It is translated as CASSSGTSGAQETQYF.

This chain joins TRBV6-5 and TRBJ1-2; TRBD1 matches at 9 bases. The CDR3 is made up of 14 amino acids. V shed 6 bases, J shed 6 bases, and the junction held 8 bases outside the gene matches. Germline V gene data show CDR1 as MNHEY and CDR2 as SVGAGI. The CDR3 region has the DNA TGTGCCAGCAGCCAGGGGCGGGACAGGGATGGCTACACCTTC. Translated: CASSQGRDRDGYTF.